This T cell receptor beta chain was identified in a study of cytomegalovirus exposure and HLA in healthy donors. PCR was performed using 60 Vbeta and 13 Jbeta primers. Only in-frame clones appear in the TCRdb table, and some are missing; sequencing was by immunoSEQ multiplex PCR. The table lists 100,000 to 150,000 clones, around 72% of them singletons. The receptor was isolated from a woman aged 50 to 60 in good health and CMV-seropositive. Sequenced: PBMCs.

The DNA for the CDR3 is TGCGCCAGCAGTCATGACAGGGAGAACTATGGCTACACCTTC. Encoded protein: CASSHDRENYGYTF. The chain is built from TRBV23-1 and TRBJ1-2; TRBD1 matches 7 bases. TRBV23-1 is an ORF for which the function is uncertain. The CDR3 has 14 amino acids. Trimming cost V 3 bases and J 2 bases; bases outside gene matches: 3.